These T cell receptor beta chains were read from a single sample in a study of control samples from healthy donors and cancer patients. Assay: immunoSEQ multiplex PCR; the TCRdb copy retains only in-frame clones and omits some. The table has 100,000 to 130,000 clones, approximately 84% seen once; the top ten hold 6.5%. The sequenced material came from blood. These receptors were taken from a young man in good health. Each CDR3 is given with its conserved first and last residue. D genes are given only for firm matches. Clone size is given for some rows only: seen once, a few or many times, or a class if the clone is expanded.

D	size	V	J	DNA	CDR3
TRBD1	once	TRBV28	TRBJ2-7	TGTGCCAGCAGTCTCGCTGGACAGGGCGGACGAATTTACGAGCAGTACTTC	CASSLAGQGGRIYEQYF
NA	NA	TRBV28	TRBJ1-4	TGTGCCAGCAGCGAAAACCATCGGCTGGAAAAACTGTTTTTT	CASSENHRLEKLFF
TRBD2	NA	TRBV19	TRBJ2-3	TGTGCCAGTGGGCGGACTAGCGGAAGCACAGATACGCAGTATTTT	CASGRTSGSTDTQYF
NA	NA	TRBV7-9	TRBJ2-5	TGTGCCAGTCGCCTGGGGAGACAAGAGACCCAGTACTTC	CASRLGRQETQYF
NA	NA	TRBV2	TRBJ2-3	TGTGCCAGCAGTGAATACAGATACACAGATACGCAGTATTTT	CASSEYRYTDTQYF
NA	once	TRBV7-9	TRBJ2-6	TGTGCCAGCAGCGGACGGGCCAACGTCCTGACTTTC	CASSGRANVLTF
TRBD1	NA	TRBV4-3	TRBJ2-4	TGCGCCAGCAGCCAAGATCTGCGGACAGGGGGTCAAAACATTCAGTACTTC	CASSQDLRTGGQNIQYF
TRBD2	NA	TRBV5-6	TRBJ2-5	TGTGCCAGCAGCTGGGGGACTAGCGGGTATACCAAAGAAGAGACCCAGTACTTC	CASSWGTSGYTKEETQYF
TRBD1	NA	TRBV2	TRBJ1-4	TGTGCAACAGGGGCTGAAAAACTGTTTTTT	CATGAEKLFF
NA	many	TRBV6-5	TRBJ1-1	TGTGCCAGCAGTTACTCCCTGAGGGAAGGAGCTTTCTTT	CASSYSLREGAFF
NA	NA	TRBV24-1	TRBJ2-5	TGTGCCACCAGTATCTCAGCGGGAGAGACCCAGTACTTC	CATSISAGETQYF
NA	NA	TRBV25-1	TRBJ1-2	TGTGCCAGCAGTGAAGGTGCCAGCCCTAACTATGGCTACACCTTC	CASSEGASPNYGYTF
TRBD1	NA	TRBV19	TRBJ1-2	TGTGCCAGTAGTTCTAGGGGACGACAGGGATTAGGTTCCGGGAAGGATGGCTACACCTTC	CASSSRGRQGLGSGKDGYTF
NA	NA	TRBV3-1/TRBV3-2	TRBJ2-1	TGTGCCAGCGCCCGGGTAACGGGGGCCGACAATGAGCAGTTCTTC	CASARVTGADNEQFF
NA	NA	TRBV4-1	TRBJ1-2	TGCGCCAGCAGCCAAGGTGGGGCAAGAGGCTACACCTTC	CASSQGGARGYTF
NA	NA	TRBV6-6	TRBJ1-5	TGTGCCAGCAGTTACTCGACTAGCAATCAGCCCCAGCATTTT	CASSYSTSNQPQHF
TRBD2	NA	TRBV3-1/TRBV3-2	TRBJ2-3	TGTGCCAGCAGCCAAGCCGGGGGGGCGGGGTCAGATACGCAGTATTTT	CASSQAGGAGSDTQYF
NA	NA	TRBV4-2	TRBJ2-6	TGTGCCAGCAGCCAAGAGAGTAGGGGACCAGAGGGATCTGGGGCCAACGTCCTGACTTTC	CASSQESRGPEGSGANVLTF